The 6 T cell receptor beta chains below all came from one sample that was sequenced in a study of blood T cell repertoires in COVID-19. The protocol was immunoSEQ multiplex PCR, while the TCRdb copy is restricted to in-frame clones and leaves out a portion. This sample has 30,000 or so clones, with almost 85% found just once. Sequenced input: peripheral blood. These receptors all stem from an elderly man with active or convalescent COVID-19.

The rearrangement uses TRBV6-5 and TRBJ1-2, with D possibly being TRBD1 (6 bases). Trimming pared 4 bases from V and 6 bases from J, leaving 12 bases between. There are 13 residues in the CDR3. CDR1 and CDR2 (germline): MNHEY, SVGAGI. In DNA, the CDR3 is TGTGCCAGCAGTTTAGCAGGGGTGAATGGCTACACCTTC. Protein: CASSLAGVNGYTF.

V gene TRBV18 combines with J gene TRBJ1-4; unclear D gene. CDR1 and CDR2 from the germline V gene are KGHSH and LQKENI. Trimming took off 4 bases at V and 8 bases at J, with 20 bases between the two ends. This CDR3 is built from 16 residues. CDR3 loop: CASSRPGSPTGEKLFF. DNA for the CDR3: TGTGCCAGCTCACGACCGGGGAGTCCAACGGGAGAAAAACTGTTTTTT.

The rearrangement joins TRBV4-3 to TRBJ2-7; perhaps TRBD2 as D (5 bases). This CDR3 has 15 amino acids. Trimming shortened V by 0 bases and J by 3 bases, and 12 bases separated the two germline ends. Germline-derived CDR1 and CDR2 are LGHNA and YSLEER. Here the CDR3 DNA reads TGCGCCAGCAGCCAAGATACCAGCGGAGGCTACGAGCAGTACTTC. Translated, it gives CASSQDTSGGYEQYF.

This chain links TRBV9 with TRBJ1-4; D possibly corresponds to TRBD1 (6 bases). Germline lookup yields CDR1 SGDLS and CDR2 YYNGEE. CDR3 length equals 15 residues. V dropped 3 bases and J dropped 7 bases, with 16 bases sitting between them. The CDR3 region has the DNA TGTGCCAGCAGCGCCCTGGACAGCGTGGCTGAAAAACTGTTTTTT. Its translation is CASSALDSVAEKLFF.

V gene TRBV7-3 combines with J gene TRBJ1-6; D may be TRBD1 (5 bases). The CDR3 loop spans 15 amino acids. The germline gives CDR1 SGHTA, CDR2 FQGTGA. V gave up 5 bases and J gave up 7 bases, with 15 bases separating them. The CDR3 protein is CASSPGQGWNSPLHF. CDR3 DNA: TGTGCCAGCAGCCCCGGGCAGGGTTGGAATTCACCCCTCCACTTT.

This chain joins TRBV6-5 and TRBJ2-5; D is unclear. The germline V gene encodes CDR1 MNHEY and CDR2 SVGAGI. The CDR3 runs to 14 residues. V gave up 3 bases and J gave up 4 bases, with 12 bases separating them. The DNA of the CDR3 is TGTGCCAGCAGTTATGGGCACAGTGCAGAGACCCAGTACTTC. It specifies CASSYGHSAETQYF.